Reported below is one T cell receptor beta chain. Patients of the Seattle cohort, enrolled during active infection, were followed longitudinally. TCRdb's copy holds only in-frame clones and misses some; the assay was immunoSEQ multiplex PCR. The sample records just over 300,000 clones, roughly 90% being singletons. The CDR3 length is 14 residues. V lost 2 bases, J lost 2 bases, and 10 bases lay in between. The germline gives CDR1 SGHDT, CDR2 YYEEEE. These data originate in a study of blood T cell repertoires in COVID-19. About the study: The analysed material was cDNA or gDNA that came from T cells, B-cell-depleted T cells, or PBMCs.

The chain is built from TRBV5-6 and TRBJ2-5; D remains unclear. The sequence came from a woman between 25 and 40 years old with COVID-19, enrolled during active disease. The specimen sequenced was peripheral blood. In DNA, the CDR3 is TGTGCCAGCAGCTTCAGACTCCTACAAGAGACCCAGTACTTC. Amino acids: CASSFRLLQETQYF.